Shown below are 15 T cell receptor beta chains from a single sample sequenced in a study of blood T cell repertoires in COVID-19. Here immunoSEQ multiplex PCR was the method, and the copy in TCRdb shows in-frame clones only, minus some. Of hundreds of thousands of clones in the sample, 75% to 90% are singletons; the top ten hold roughly 6%. The sequenced sample was PBMCs or T cells enriched from blood (not recorded which). The receptors were sampled from a woman aged 30 to 39 with acute COVID-19.

The rearrangement uses TRBV19 and TRBJ1-1; D not certain. The CDR3 runs to 13 residues. Germline V lookup: CDR1 LNHDA, CDR2 SQIVND (reference sequence). The V and J ends lost 4 bases and 2 bases respectively, with 8 bases between them. The CDR3 bases are TGTGCCAGTAGTACACAGAGAAACACTGAAGCTTTCTTT. Its translation: CASSTQRNTEAFF.

This sequence joins TRBV29-1 and TRBJ1-2; the D gene is possibly TRBD1 (6 bases). The CDR3 loop spans 13 amino acids. V lost 6 bases and J lost 7, with 18 bases in between. CDR1 SQVTM and CDR2 ANQGSEA come from the germline V gene. The chain's CDR3 is CSVSQGGVRGYTF. The CDR3 DNA reads as TGCAGCGTATCTCAAGGGGGGGTTCGTGGCTACACCTTC. The whole variable domain, remainder taken from reference TRBV29-1 and TRBJ1-2, is SAVISQKPSRDICQRGTSLTIQCQVDSQVTMMFWYRQQPGQSLTLIATANQGSEATYESGFVIDKFPISRPNLTFSTLTVSNMSPEDSSIYLCSVSQGGVRGYTFGSGTRLTVV.

The chain has TRBV3-1 (or the pseudogene TRBV3-2) and TRBJ2-1, with 9 bases that match TRBD1. V lost 3 bases to trimming and J lost 5 bases; unmatched junction nucleotides: 8. Germline V gives CDR1 LGHDT, CDR2 YNNKEL (reference sequence). This CDR3 comprises 16 residues. The CDR3 loop reads CASSQALGTGNNEQFF. The CDR3 DNA reads as TGTGCCAGCAGCCAGGCTCTTGGGACAGGGAACAATGAGCAGTTCTTC.

This chain connects TRBV10-3 to TRBJ2-3; TRBD2 matches at 11 bases. V shed 10 bases and J 2 bases; nucleotides not matched to a gene: 11. There are 16 residues in the CDR3. The germline V gene encodes CDR1 ENHRY and CDR2 SYGVKD. In DNA form, the CDR3 reads TGTGCCACCAACCCCGGGACTAGCGGTTTCACAGATACGCAGTATTTT. Its protein is CATNPGTSGFTDTQYF.

This chain connects TRBV10-3 to TRBJ2-7, with 11 nucleotides matching TRBD2. Germline CDR1 reads ENHRY; CDR2 reads SYGVKD. The ends lost 0 bases at V and 4 bases at J; junction bases unmatched: 2. The CDR3 runs to 15 residues. CDR3 region: CAISESTSGSYEQYF. DNA for the CDR3: TGTGCCATCAGTGAGTCAACTAGCGGGAGTTACGAGCAGTACTTC.

The gene calls are TRBV6-5 and TRBJ1-2; D is unclear. The CDR3 has 12 residues. The V and J ends lost 8 bases and 3 bases respectively, with 10 bases between them. Germline lookup yields CDR1 MNHEY and CDR2 SVGAGI. The CDR3 reads CASAGTDYGYTF. The CDR3 bases are TGTGCCAGCGCGGGAACTGACTATGGCTACACCTTC.

The V call is TRBV14, the J call TRBJ2-7; D remains unclear. Germline lookup yields CDR1 SGHDN and CDR2 FVKESK. The CDR3 is made up of 13 amino acids. V lost 2 bases and J 8 bases, leaving 13 bases between the germline ends. The chain's CDR3 is CASSQQFRSKQYF. CDR3 nucleotides: TGTGCCAGCAGCCAACAATTCCGGAGTAAGCAGTACTTC.

V is TRBV6-5 and J is TRBJ1-5, with 8 bases aligning to TRBD1. Per germline, CDR1 MNHEY and CDR2 SVGAGI. The CDR3 sequence is 15 residues long. After removal of 0 bases from V and 6 bases from J, the junction contained 4 bases not matched to a gene. CDR3 sequence (DNA): TGTGCCAGCAGTTACTCTACAGGGGGTGGTCAGCCCCAGCATTTT. Protein sequence: CASSYSTGGGQPQHF.

The CDR3 region is CASLTISEQFF. As DNA, the CDR3 is TGTGCCAGCCTTACCATTAGTGAGCAGTTCTTC. The chain uses TRBV27 and TRBJ2-1; D unresolved. The CDR3 has 11 amino acids. Germline assignment: CDR1 MNHEY and CDR2 SMNVEV (reference sequence). Trimming removed 8 bases from V and 9 bases from J, with 11 bases in between.

The CDR3 protein is CASSYTQRGVTDTQYF. CDR3 coding DNA: TGTGCCAGCAGCTACACACAGCGGGGAGTCACAGATACGCAGTATTTT. The genes are TRBV5-5 and TRBJ2-3, with 7 bases identical to TRBD2. The germline gives CDR1 SGHKS, CDR2 YYEKEE (reference sequence). J was trimmed by 2 bases and V by 3 bases; bases with no gene match: 9. The CDR3 runs 16 residues. Drawing the rest from reference TRBV5-5 and TRBJ2-3, the complete variable domain is DAGVTQSPTHLIKTRGQQVTLRCSPISGHKSVSWYQQVLGQGPQFIFQYYEKEERGRGNFPDRFSARQFPNYSSELNVNALLLGDSALYLCASSYTQRGVTDTQYFGPGTRLTVL.

There are a few counts of this clone. V usage is TRBV9 and J usage is TRBJ2-7; 11 bases align to TRBD2. The CDR3 is 18 amino acids. In germline, CDR1 is SGDLS, CDR2 YYNGEE. Trimming at V came to 0 bases and at J to 3 bases, leaving 11 bases not matched to a gene. The CDR3 region is CASSVGIKTSGIVYEQYF. CDR3 DNA: TGTGCCAGCAGCGTAGGGATCAAGACTAGCGGGATTGTCTACGAGCAGTACTTC. Filled out from reference TRBV9 and TRBJ2-7, the complete variable domain reads DSGVTQTPKHLITATGQRVTLRCSPRSGDLSVYWYQQSLDQGLQFLIQYYNGEERAKGNILERFSAQQFPDLHSELNLSSLELGDSALYFCASSVGIKTSGIVYEQYFGPGTRLTVT.

The chain links TRBV6-5 to TRBJ1-2, with D uncertain. Trimming took 4 bases from V and 8 from J, leaving 20 bases between them. The CDR3 consists of 15 residues. The germline CDR1 and CDR2 sequences are MNHEY and SVGAGI. The CDR3 region has the DNA TGTGCCAGCAGTTCCACCTCAGCTGCGGGAAGCGGCTACACCTTC. Translation gives CASSSTSAAGSGYTF.

This chain links TRBV2 with TRBJ1-3, with D possibly being TRBD1 (5 bases). From germline, CDR1 is SNHLY and CDR2 FYNNEI. The V and J ends lost 6 bases and 3 bases respectively, with 6 bases between them. The CDR3 has 12 amino acids. CDR3 nucleotides: TGTGCCAGCAGAGGGGATGGAAACACCATATATTTT. Translation gives CASRGDGNTIYF.

The chain uses TRBV5-1 and TRBJ2-7, with D unclear. Germline CDR1 reads SGHRS; CDR2 reads YFSETQ. The V gene lost 2 bases and the J gene lost 4 bases, with 16 bases spanning the gap. CDR3 size: 15 residues. CDR3 bases: TGCGCCAGCAGCTTTGCCGGTGCCGACTTTTACGAGCAGTACTTC. It codes for CASSFAGADFYEQYF.

This clone was counted a single time. This chain uses TRBV5-6 with TRBJ1-5; D gene uncertain. The germline V gene has CDR1 SGHDT and CDR2 YYEEEE. Trimming shortened V by 0 bases and J by 9 bases, and 7 bases separated the two germline ends. CDR3 length: 12 amino acids. The CDR3 is CASSLVGRPQHF. The CDR3, as DNA: TGTGCCAGCAGCTTGGTGGGGAGGCCCCAGCATTTT. The full variable domain, rest sourced from reference TRBV5-6 and TRBJ1-5, is DAGVTQSPTHLIKTRGQQVTLRCSPKSGHDTVSWYQQALGQGPQFIFQYYEEEERQRGNFPDRFSGHQFPNYSSELNVNALLLGDSALYLCASSLVGRPQHFGDGTRLSIL.